This T cell receptor beta chain was identified in a study of immune characteristics of hereditary and idiopathic chronic pancreatitis. In germline, CDR1 is SGHTA, CDR2 FQGNSA. The CDR3 covers 15 residues. The V segment lost 5 bases and the J segment 3 bases; nucleotides outside the gene matches: 7. Total pancreatectomy with islet autotransplantation was the source of the chronic pancreatitis pancreas tissue. Generated by immunoSEQ multiplex PCR, the TCRdb table keeps only in-frame clones and is missing some. This table holds approximately 1,600 clones, roughly 80% found once. The sequenced sample consisted of pancreas tissue with hereditary chronic pancreatitis. This TCR derives from a human donor with chronic pancreatitis. The chain recombines TRBV7-2 with TRBJ2-3; 8 bases line up with TRBD1. CDR3 protein: CASSLPGQVTDTQYF. The CDR3 region has the DNA TGTGCCAGCAGCCTCCCGGGACAGGTAACAGATACGCAGTATTTT.